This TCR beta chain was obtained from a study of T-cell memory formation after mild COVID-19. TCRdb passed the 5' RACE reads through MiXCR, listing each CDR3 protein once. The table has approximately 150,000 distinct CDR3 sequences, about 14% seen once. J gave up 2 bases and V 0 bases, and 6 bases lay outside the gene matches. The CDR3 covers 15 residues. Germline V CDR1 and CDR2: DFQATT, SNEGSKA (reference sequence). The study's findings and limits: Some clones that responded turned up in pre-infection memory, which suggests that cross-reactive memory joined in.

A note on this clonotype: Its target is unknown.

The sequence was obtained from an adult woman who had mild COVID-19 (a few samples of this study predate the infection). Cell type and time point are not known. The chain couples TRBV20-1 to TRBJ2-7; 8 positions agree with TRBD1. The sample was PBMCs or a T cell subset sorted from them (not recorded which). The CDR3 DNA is TGCAGTGCTAGAGACGGCACGACAGGGGCCTACGAGCAGTACTTC. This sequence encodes CSARDGTTGAYEQYF.